This T cell receptor beta chain was captured in a study of Ad26.COV2.S vaccination and SARS-CoV-2 variants (dated by TCRdb to about 2021). For the wider study: Donors in the vaccine arm were drawn from COV1001, a phase I-IIa trial of Ad26.COV2.S in healthy adults that was multicentre, randomized, double-blind and placebo-controlled. The TCR-sequenced set comprised around 30 samples: approximately 19 Ad26.COV2.S vaccine recipients, 5 placebo recipients and 8 SARS-CoV-2 convalescent individuals. Participants in the trial were split at random into five groups of five each, receiving low-dose or high-dose Ad26.COV2.S once or twice, or else placebo on both occasions. Investigators did not know the trial group allocation while performing experiments and assessing outcomes. The specificity and breadth of SARS-CoV-2-reactive T cell receptors after Ad26.COV2.S vaccination were assessed by TCRbeta repertoire sequencing. Ad26.COV2.S was administered intramuscularly at a dose of 5x10^10 or 1x10^11 viral particles, either as one shot or as two shots given 56 days apart.

The treatment or condition label for this specimen denotes: approximately 18 received Ad26.COV2.S at low or high dose, single or two shots; roughly five received placebo; per-sample allocation not given. Repertoires of vaccine and placebo recipients were sequenced from samples taken on day 63 after the first injection. Cohort 1b enrolled fewer than 30 adults aged 18-55 years at a single site in Boston, USA, between 29 July and 7 August 2020. Ad26.COV2.S was a replication-incompetent adenovirus type 26 vector that expressed a prefusion-stabilized SARS-CoV-2 spike protein derived from the original Wuhan strain. The CDR3 starts with the cysteine, ends with the phenylalanine, and has 17 residues. Only CDR3 DNA is held: 51 bases, read in frame from base 1. Based on the germline V gene, the CDR1 and CDR2 sequences are SGHRS and YFSETQ. The germline V end is reduced by 0 bases and the J end by 4 bases; junction bases left unmatched: 8.

For this clone: This receptor's antigen is unknown. Base qualities were left out, and no much larger clone turns up one base away.

Beyond this particular receptor, the publication reports: Compared with placebo recipients, Ad26.COV2.S recipients showed higher spike-specific TCR breadth (P = 0.0014). Non-spike TCR breadth was comparable between vaccine and placebo recipients, consistent with the vaccine containing only spike. The authors noted that the TCR breadth and depth analyses may have underestimated total T cell responses. After vaccination, spike-specific CD8+ and CD4+ T cell responses were reported to show substantial breadth. Comparing responses between vaccine doses or regimens was not something the study was powered to do.

TCRbeta CDR3 regions were sequenced with the immunoSEQ Assay. After extraction, genomic DNA underwent amplification by bias-controlled multiplex PCR, followed by high-throughput sequencing. Under the source paper's analysis protocol: To quantify the absolute abundance of every unique TCRbeta CDR3 region, sequences were collapsed and filtered. T cell fraction was estimated by normalizing TCRbeta template counts to usable DNA, with usable DNA measured through amplification of reference genes found in all nucleated cells. Repertoire TCRs were annotated as SARS-CoV-2-specific by exact matching of V gene, CDR3 amino acid sequence and J gene to a known reactive TCR set. The reference SARS-CoV-2 TCR set came from MIRA and was filtered for enrichment in COVID-19-positive ImmuneCODE repertoires, removing public or cross-reactive TCRs. Using the MIRA antigens, annotated TCRs were further analysed by specific ORF or by position within an ORF. Breadth was defined as annotated unique rearrangements over total unique productive rearrangements; depth was the summed frequency of those rearrangements. Two-sided Wilcoxon rank-sum tests were applied when comparing TCR breadth between groups. What TCRdb holds here is the immuneACCESS table cut down to in-frame rearrangements. Part of the clones is not present; checked against another copy, under half of the missing clones reflect an unresolved V gene, and the others are unexplained. V, J and clone size are those of that table, while D and trimming were read from the DNA. In all, the sample holds about half a million clones, and roughly nine tenths of those were seen once. 1.5% to 2% of the sample is taken by the ten largest.

This receptor was taken from a person between 18 and 60 years old who received the Ad26.COV2.S COVID-19 vaccine or a placebo. The receptor chain draws on TRBV5-1 and TRBJ2-1; 9 middle bases align to TRBD1. The sample consisted of peripheral blood, taken in a trial of Ad26.COV2.S vaccine versus placebo. The nucleotide sequence is given as TGCGCCAGCAGCTTGGCCTTCACAGGGGGCCCTTACAATGAGCAGTTCTTC. The encoded protein is CASSLAFTGGPYNEQFF.